This entry concerns a single T cell receptor (beta chain). This sample is part of a study of blood T cell repertoires in COVID-19. At the level of the study: Acute and convalescent COVID-19 samples came from the United States, Italy and Spain. Sources were T cells, B-cell-depleted T cells, or PBMCs; the material itself was cDNA or gDNA.

The CDR3 consists of 15 residues. CDR1 SGHNT and CDR2 YYREEE come from the germline V gene (reference sequence). J was trimmed by 6 bases and V by 1 base; bases with no gene match: 7. Assay: immunoSEQ multiplex PCR; the TCRdb copy retains only in-frame clones and omits some. The sample lists about 50,000 clones; approximately 80% were seen once. Sequencing was carried out using peripheral blood. This chain joins TRBV5-4 and TRBJ2-1, with 7 nucleotides matching TRBD1. The source is a man aged 70-80 years with active COVID-19. The CDR3 DNA is TGTGCCAGCAGCTTGAGCAACCGGGACAGCAATGAGCAGTTCTTC. Amino acids: CASSLSNRDSNEQFF.